This paragraph reports one T cell receptor (beta chain). The entry originates in a study of patients and donors after allogeneic stem cell transplantation. Using its own MiXCR run on the RT-PCR reads, TCRdb lists one record per CDR3 protein. This table has approximately 220,000 distinct CDR3 sequences, around two fifths appearing once. Looked up from germline, CDR1 is LNHNV and CDR2 is YYDKDF (reference sequence). Between the trimmed V and J ends, which lost 0 bases and 13 bases, there was a span of 12 bases. The CDR3 sequence is 12 residues long. The sequenced sample was blood, either unsorted or a sorted T cell fraction (not recorded which). The source is a human donor who was either an allogeneic HSCT recipient or a stem cell or donor lymphocyte infusion donor (not recorded which). It is not recorded whose cells these are; they may come from a transplant donor. J is TRBJ1-1 and V is TRBV15, with a weak D call TRBD1 (5 bases). The CDR3 nucleotides are TGTGCCACCAGCAGAGACACAGGTTACGTTTTCTTT. This gives the protein CATSRDTGYVFF.